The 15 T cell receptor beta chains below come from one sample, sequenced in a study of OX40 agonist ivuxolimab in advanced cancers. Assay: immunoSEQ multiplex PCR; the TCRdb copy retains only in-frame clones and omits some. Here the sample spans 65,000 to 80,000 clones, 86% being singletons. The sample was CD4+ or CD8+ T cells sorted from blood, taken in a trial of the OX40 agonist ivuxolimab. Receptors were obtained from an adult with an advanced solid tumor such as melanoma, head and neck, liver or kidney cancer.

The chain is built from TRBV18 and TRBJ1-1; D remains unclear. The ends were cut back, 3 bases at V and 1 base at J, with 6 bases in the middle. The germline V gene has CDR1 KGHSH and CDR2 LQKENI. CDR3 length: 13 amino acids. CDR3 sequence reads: CASSPQPNTEAFF. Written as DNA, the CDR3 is TGTGCCAGCTCACCGCAGCCGAACACTGAAGCTTTCTTT. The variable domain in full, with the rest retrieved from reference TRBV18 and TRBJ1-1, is NAGVMQNPRHLVRRRGQEARLRCSPMKGHSHVYWYRQLPEEGLKFMVYLQKENIIDESGMPKERFSAEFPKEGPSILRIQQVVRGDSAAYFCASSPQPNTEAFFGQGTRLTVV.

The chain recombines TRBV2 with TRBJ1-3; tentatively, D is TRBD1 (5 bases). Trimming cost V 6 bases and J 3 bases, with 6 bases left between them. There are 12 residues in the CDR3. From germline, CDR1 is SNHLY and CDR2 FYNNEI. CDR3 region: CASRGGGNTIYF. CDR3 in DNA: TGTGCCAGCAGGGGGGGTGGAAACACCATATATTTT.

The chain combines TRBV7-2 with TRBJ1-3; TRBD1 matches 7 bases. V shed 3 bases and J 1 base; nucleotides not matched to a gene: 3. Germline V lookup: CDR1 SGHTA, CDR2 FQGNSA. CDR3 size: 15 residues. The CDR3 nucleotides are TGTGCCAGCAGCTTTGAGACAGGGTCTGGAAACACCATATATTTT. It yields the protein CASSFETGSGNTIYF.

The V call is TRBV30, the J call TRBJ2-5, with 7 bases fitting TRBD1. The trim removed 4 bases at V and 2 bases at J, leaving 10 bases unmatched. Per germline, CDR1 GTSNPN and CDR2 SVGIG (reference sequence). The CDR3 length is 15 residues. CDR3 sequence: CAWTIAGTVQETQYF. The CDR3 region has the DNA TGTGCCTGGACCATCGCCGGGACAGTACAAGAGACCCAGTACTTC.

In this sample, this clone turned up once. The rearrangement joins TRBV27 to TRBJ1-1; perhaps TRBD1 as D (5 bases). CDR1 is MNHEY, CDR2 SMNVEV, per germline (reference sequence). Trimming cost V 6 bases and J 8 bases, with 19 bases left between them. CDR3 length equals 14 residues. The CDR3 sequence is CASSRDGAGREAFF. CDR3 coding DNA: TGTGCCAGCAGCCGGGACGGAGCCGGTAGGGAAGCTTTCTTT.

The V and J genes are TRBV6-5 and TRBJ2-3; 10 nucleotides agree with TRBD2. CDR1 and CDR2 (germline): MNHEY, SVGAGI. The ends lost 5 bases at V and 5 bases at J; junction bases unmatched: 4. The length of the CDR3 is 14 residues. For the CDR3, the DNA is TGTGCCAGCAGTCTAGCGGGAGCTGTAGATACGCAGTATTTT. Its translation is CASSLAGAVDTQYF.

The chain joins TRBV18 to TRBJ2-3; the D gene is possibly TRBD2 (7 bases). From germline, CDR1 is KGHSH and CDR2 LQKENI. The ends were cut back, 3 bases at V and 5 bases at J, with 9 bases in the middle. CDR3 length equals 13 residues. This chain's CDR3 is CASSPRGGDTQYF. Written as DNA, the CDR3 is TGTGCCAGCTCACCGAGGGGGGGAGATACGCAGTATTTT.

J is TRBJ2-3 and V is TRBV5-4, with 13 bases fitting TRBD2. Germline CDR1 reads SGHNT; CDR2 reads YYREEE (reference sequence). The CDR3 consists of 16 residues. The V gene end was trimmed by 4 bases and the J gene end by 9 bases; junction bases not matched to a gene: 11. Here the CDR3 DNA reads TGTGCCAGCAGCGCTGGGACTAGCGGGACCAGATTGACGCAGTATTTT. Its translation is CASSAGTSGTRLTQYF.

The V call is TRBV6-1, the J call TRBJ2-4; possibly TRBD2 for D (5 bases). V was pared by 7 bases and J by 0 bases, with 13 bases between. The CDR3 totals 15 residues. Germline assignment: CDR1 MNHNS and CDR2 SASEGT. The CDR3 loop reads CASKGPGLAKNIQYF. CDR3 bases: TGTGCCAGCAAGGGTCCTGGACTAGCCAAAAACATTCAGTACTTC.

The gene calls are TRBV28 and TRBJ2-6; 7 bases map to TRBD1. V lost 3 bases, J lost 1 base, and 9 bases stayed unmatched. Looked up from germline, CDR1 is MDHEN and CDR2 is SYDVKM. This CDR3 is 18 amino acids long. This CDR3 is CASSFQQGTQSGANVLTF. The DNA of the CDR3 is TGTGCCAGCAGTTTTCAACAGGGGACCCAATCTGGGGCCAACGTCCTGACTTTC.

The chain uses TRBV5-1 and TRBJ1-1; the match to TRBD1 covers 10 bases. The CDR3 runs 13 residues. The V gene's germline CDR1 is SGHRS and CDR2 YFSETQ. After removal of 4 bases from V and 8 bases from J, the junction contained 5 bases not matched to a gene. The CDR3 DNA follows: TGCGCCAGCAGCCGTGGACAGGGGGAAGAAGCTTTCTTT. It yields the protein CASSRGQGEEAFF.

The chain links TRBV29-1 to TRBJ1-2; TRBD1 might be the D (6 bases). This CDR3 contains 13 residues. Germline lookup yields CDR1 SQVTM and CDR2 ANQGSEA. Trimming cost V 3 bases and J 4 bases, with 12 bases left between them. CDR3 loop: CSVDRGVGYGYTF. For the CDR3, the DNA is TGCAGCGTTGACAGGGGCGTAGGCTATGGCTACACCTTC.

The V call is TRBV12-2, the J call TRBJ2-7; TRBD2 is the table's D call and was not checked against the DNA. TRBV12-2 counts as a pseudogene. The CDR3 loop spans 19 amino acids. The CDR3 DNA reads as TGTGCAAGTCGCTTAGCCCCCCCCACTAGCGGGAGTGGCTCTAGGGAGCAGTACTTC. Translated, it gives CASRLAPPTSGSGSREQYF.

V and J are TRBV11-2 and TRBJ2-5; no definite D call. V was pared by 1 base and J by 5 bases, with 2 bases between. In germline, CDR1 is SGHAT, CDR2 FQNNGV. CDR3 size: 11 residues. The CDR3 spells CASSLGETQYF. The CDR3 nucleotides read TGTGCCAGCAGCTTAGGGGAGACCCAGTACTTC.

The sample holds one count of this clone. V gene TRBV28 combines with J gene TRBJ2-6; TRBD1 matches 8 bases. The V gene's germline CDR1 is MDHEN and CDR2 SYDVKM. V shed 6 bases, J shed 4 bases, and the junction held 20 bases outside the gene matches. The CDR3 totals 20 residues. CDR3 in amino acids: CASSDVSGRGPFGGANVLTF. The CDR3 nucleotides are TGTGCCAGCAGCGATGTCTCTGGCAGGGGGCCCTTTGGGGGGGCCAACGTCCTGACTTTC. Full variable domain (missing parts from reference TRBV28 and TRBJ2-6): DVKVTQSSRYLVKRTGEKVFLECVQDMDHENMFWYRQDPGLGLRLIYFSYDVKMKEKGDIPEGYSVSREKKERFSLILESASTNQTSMYLCASSDVSGRGPFGGANVLTFGAGSRLTVL.